This T cell receptor (beta chain) is drawn from a study of T cell changes during pregnancy in multiple sclerosis. Generated by immunoSEQ multiplex PCR, the TCRdb table keeps only in-frame clones and is missing some. The data hold under 55,000 clones, with just over 90% observed a single time. Germline V gives CDR1 SGHRS, CDR2 YFSETQ. The CDR3 covers 14 residues. V gave up 4 bases and J gave up 1 base, with 11 bases separating them. The sequence derives from a female donor with multiple sclerosis, enrolled in a pregnancy study. V and J are TRBV5-1 and TRBJ1-1; unclear D gene. The sequencing sample was made of PBMCs (not recorded whether the cells were cultured). CDR3 amino acids: CASSRAGKNTEAFF. CDR3 DNA sequence: TGCGCCAGCAGCAGGGCAGGAAAGAACACTGAAGCTTTCTTT.